The rows below give T cell receptor beta chains drawn from one sample of a study of CD8+CD57+ T cells in acquired aplastic anemia. TCRdb redid the calling of the reads with MiXCR, one entry per CDR3 protein. The sample has fewer than 250,000 distinct CDR3 sequences, about 53% seen once; the top ten hold about 15%. The sequenced material came from sorted CD4+, CD8+, or CD8+CD57+ T cells (not recorded which) from PBMCs. These receptors were taken from a human donor in good health, serving as a control. Both conserved end residues are part of each CDR3. A D gene is named only where the DNA matches it firmly. Clone size, where shown, is once, few, many, or a class for clones that have expanded.

j_call	d_call	clone_size	v_call	cdr3_nt	cdr3_aa
TRBJ2-5	.	many	TRBV7-9	TGTGCCAGCAGCTTATACCAGGGCACGGCAACTGGGACCCAGTACTTC	CASSLYQGTATGTQYF
TRBJ2-7	TRBD2	.	TRBV20-1	TGCAGTGCTAATTCACTAGCGGGCTACGAGCAGTACTTC	CSANSLAGYEQYF
TRBJ1-2	TRBD1	once	TRBV15	TGTACCACCAGCAGGTACAGGGGGCCCTCGGTAGACTATGGCTACACCTTC	CTTSRYRGPSVDYGYTF
TRBJ1-2	TRBD1	.	TRBV2	TGTGCCAGCAGTGAATCAGTCTGGGACAGCTATGGCTACACCTTC	CASSESVWDSYGYTF
TRBJ1-4	.	many	TRBV9	TGTGCCAGCAGCGTACGGGGGGTTGATGAAAAACTGTTTTTT	CASSVRGVDEKLFF
TRBJ2-3	.	once	TRBV7-3	TGTGCCAGCAGCAGTTGGACGGGCGATACGCAGTATTTT	CASSSWTGDTQYF
TRBJ1-6	TRBD1	.	TRBV7-2	TGTGCCAGCAGCTTAAGGCCACAGGGGAGTAATTCACCCCTCCACTTT	CASSLRPQGSNSPLHF
TRBJ1-3	.	many	TRBV12-3/TRBV12-4	TGTGCCAGCAGTTTTGTGGCAGGGGGAAACACCATATATTTT	CASSFVAGGNTIYF
TRBJ1-2	.	many	TRBV6-6	TGTGCCAGCAGTCCGGACTCGGGGGATCACTATGGCTACACCTTC	CASSPDSGDHYGYTF
TRBJ2-1	TRBD1	.	TRBV25-1	TGTGCCAGCAGTGAACCCGACAGGGTTGAGCAGTTCTTC	CASSEPDRVEQFF
TRBJ2-7	.	many	TRBV2	TGTGCCAGCAGTGAAGGGAACCAGGCGTTCGGATACGAGCAGTACTTC	CASSEGNQAFGYEQYF
TRBJ1-2	.	.	TRBV7-3	TGTGCCAGCAGCCCAGGACAGCGGATCTATGGCTACACCTTC	CASSPGQRIYGYTF
TRBJ2-5	.	.	TRBV24-1	TGTGCCACCAGTGATCCCCAAGGGGGGCGAGAGACCCAGTACTTC	CATSDPQGGRETQYF
TRBJ1-2	.	.	TRBV9	TGTGCCAGCAGCGTAGGGAAGGGTACAGGGGGCTACACCTTC	CASSVGKGTGGYTF
TRBJ2-1	TRBD1	.	TRBV15	TGTGCCACCAGCAGAGGACAGGGGGCCTACAATGAGCAGTTCTTC	CATSRGQGAYNEQFF
TRBJ2-6	.	many	TRBV5-8	TGTGCCAGCAGCTTGGGGGGACACTCTGGGGCCAACGTCCTGACTTTC	CASSLGGHSGANVLTF
TRBJ1-6	.	.	TRBV12-3/TRBV12-4	TGTGCCAGCAGTTTAAGTTTCACGGCGGTAACCTATAATTCACCCCTCCACTTT	CASSLSFTAVTYNSPLHF
TRBJ1-2	.	few	TRBV28	TGTGCCACCACTCCGGGTTCCTATGGCTACACCTTC	CATTPGSYGYTF
TRBJ1-5	.	many	TRBV9	TGTGCCAGCAGCCGGACATTTGATCAGCCCCAGCATTTT	CASSRTFDQPQHF
TRBJ2-7	TRBD2	.	TRBV7-2	TGTGCCAGCAGCACAACCGGGGGGGCGGCTGGGGAGCAGTACTTC	CASSTTGGAAGEQYF
TRBJ1-5	TRBD1	.	TRBV30	TGTGCCTGGAGTCCGACAGGGAATCAGCCCCAGCATTTT	CAWSPTGNQPQHF
TRBJ2-3	TRBD1	many	TRBV6-5	TGTGCCAGCAGGCCTAGGACAGGGGTTAGCCTCACAGATACGCAGTATTTT	CASRPRTGVSLTDTQYF
TRBJ1-5	TRBD1	few	TRBV6-6	TGTGCCAGCAGTTACACGGACAGGGCAGGGCCCCAGCATTTT	CASSYTDRAGPQHF
TRBJ1-1	TRBD1	.	TRBV7-2	TGTGCCAGCAGCATATCCAGGGGGTACACTGAAGCTTTCTTT	CASSISRGYTEAFF